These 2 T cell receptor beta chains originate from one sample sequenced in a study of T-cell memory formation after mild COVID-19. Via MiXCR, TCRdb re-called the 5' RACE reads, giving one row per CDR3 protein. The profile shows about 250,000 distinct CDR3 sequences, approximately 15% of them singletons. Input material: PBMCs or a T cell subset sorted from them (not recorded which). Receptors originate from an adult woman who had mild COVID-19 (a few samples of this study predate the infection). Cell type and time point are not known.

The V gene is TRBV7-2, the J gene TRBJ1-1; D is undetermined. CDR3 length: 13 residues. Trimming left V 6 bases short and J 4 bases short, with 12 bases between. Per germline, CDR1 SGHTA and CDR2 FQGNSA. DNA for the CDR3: TGTGCCAGCAGAAGAGACATTTCCACTGAAGCTTTCTTT. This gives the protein CASRRDISTEAFF.

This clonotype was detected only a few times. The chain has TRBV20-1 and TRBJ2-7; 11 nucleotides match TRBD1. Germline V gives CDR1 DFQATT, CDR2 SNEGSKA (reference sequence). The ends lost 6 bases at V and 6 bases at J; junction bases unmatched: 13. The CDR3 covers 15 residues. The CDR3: CSAEPRDRGFGEQYF. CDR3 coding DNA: TGCAGTGCCGAACCGAGGGACAGGGGGTTCGGCGAGCAGTACTTC.